These 17 T cell receptor beta chains originate from one sample sequenced in a study of shared clonotypes between healthy human individuals. Method: immunoSEQ multiplex PCR; TCRdb's copy keeps in-frame clones and lacks some. The sample records around 2.3 million clones, around 95% being singletons. The sample consisted of naive CD4+ T cells sorted from blood. Subset given: CD45RA+ positively selected. Every receptor here comes from a young man in good health.

This chain joins TRBV28 and TRBJ2-5; D gene ambiguous. Germline V lookup: CDR1 MDHEN, CDR2 SYDVKM. Trimming took off 6 bases at V and 0 bases at J, with 17 bases between the two ends. The CDR3 runs to 16 residues. CDR3 sequence: CASSPLKQKNQETQYF. The CDR3 DNA reads TGTGCCAGCAGCCCCCTCAAACAGAAAAACCAAGAGACCCAGTACTTC.

The J gene is TRBJ2-7, the V gene TRBV7-2, with TRBD1 as a possible D gene (6 bases). This CDR3 spans 13 amino acids. V dropped 7 bases and J dropped 6 bases, with 16 bases sitting between them. The germline gives CDR1 SGHTA, CDR2 FQGNSA. CDR3 bases: TGTGCCAGCACCGGGACACCACTCTCCGAGCAGTACTTC. This sequence encodes CASTGTPLSEQYF.

This clone was detected once. V is TRBV5-4 and J is TRBJ2-3; TRBD2 is a possible D gene (6 bases). Trimming pared 2 bases from V and 1 base from J, leaving 8 bases between. The length of the CDR3 is 14 residues. Germline lookup yields CDR1 SGHNT and CDR2 YYREEE (reference sequence). CDR3 DNA sequence: TGTGCCAGCAGCTTTTCGGGAGGCACAGATACGCAGTATTTT. It codes for CASSFSGGTDTQYF.

This chain connects TRBV5-1 to TRBJ2-1; 8 nucleotides agree with TRBD1. Germline trimming cut 5 bases from V and 1 base from J; bases unmatched to any gene: 5. CDR1 is SGHRS, CDR2 YFSETQ, per germline. The CDR3 runs 15 residues. Here the CDR3 reads CASRSGTGSYNEQFF. The CDR3 DNA follows: TGCGCCAGCAGGTCCGGGACAGGATCCTACAATGAGCAGTTCTTC.

This rearrangement joins TRBV6-5 to TRBJ2-7; 7 bases are shared with TRBD2. The CDR3 contains 16 residues. Trimming cost V 2 bases and J 2 bases; bases outside gene matches: 9. Germline loops: CDR1 MNHEY, CDR2 SVGAGI. The CDR3 bases are TGTGCCAGCAGTTACGGGCGGGCTAGCGGAGCCTACGAGCAGTACTTC. It codes for CASSYGRASGAYEQYF.

The chain employs TRBV10-3 and TRBJ1-1; perhaps TRBD1 as D (5 bases). Trimming stripped 2 bases from V and 6 bases from J, with 10 bases between. Per the germline V gene, CDR1 is ENHRY and CDR2 is SYGVKD. The CDR3 loop spans 13 amino acids. DNA of the CDR3: TGTGCCATCAGTGAGGGCGGGGCCCCTGAAGCTTTCTTT. This sequence encodes CAISEGGAPEAFF.

This chain uses TRBV19 with TRBJ1-5; a weak D match, TRBD1 (6 bases). The germline gives CDR1 LNHDA, CDR2 SQIVND (reference sequence). V lost 4 bases and J lost 1, with 11 bases in between. The CDR3 loop spans 15 amino acids. The CDR3 loop reads CASSTQQGSNQPQHF. CDR3 DNA: TGTGCCAGTAGTACGCAACAGGGAAGCAATCAGCCCCAGCATTTT.

V gene TRBV5-1 combines with J gene TRBJ2-1; D assignment may be TRBD1 or TRBD2 (6 bases each). Trimming left V 1 base short and J 7 bases short, with 12 bases between. The germline V gene encodes CDR1 SGHRS and CDR2 YFSETQ. There are 14 residues in the CDR3. The CDR3 DNA follows: TGCGCCAGCAGCTTGTACCAGGGGAGGAATGAGCAGTTCTTC. It encodes CASSLYQGRNEQFF.

The chain recombines TRBV5-1 with TRBJ2-7, with D perhaps TRBD2 (6 bases). From germline, CDR1 is SGHRS and CDR2 YFSETQ. This CDR3 comprises 13 residues. V dropped 4 bases and J dropped 5 bases, with 13 bases sitting between them. CDR3 DNA sequence: TGCGCCAGCAGCCCGGGACTGCCTAACGAGCAGTACTTC. This encodes CASSPGLPNEQYF.

In the case of this clone: One end of the junction varies from germline; a read error may be responsible. This chain links TRBV4-3 with TRBJ2-5; 7 nucleotides align to TRBD1. There are 15 residues in the CDR3. The V gene's germline CDR1 is LGHNA and CDR2 YSLEER. In DNA, the CDR3 is TGCGCCAGCAGCCAAGTATTAGGGGGCCAAGAGACCCGGTACTTC. Translating it yields CASSQVLGGQETRYF.

V is TRBV6-6 and J is TRBJ1-4; no definite D call. The CDR3 has 16 amino acids. Germline V CDR1 and CDR2: MNHNY, SVGAGI (reference sequence). With 4 bases removed from V and 5 bases from J, the gap between germline ends came to 17 bases. This CDR3 is CASSSDLLGRNEKLFF. DNA of the CDR3: TGTGCCAGCAGTTCCGATTTGCTCGGGCGCAATGAAAAACTGTTTTTT.

This rearrangement joins TRBV1 to TRBJ2-7; the D call TRBD1 from the table was never checked on the DNA. TRBV1 is a recognized pseudogene. The CDR3 runs to 16 residues. The CDR3 DNA reads as TGCACCAGCAGCCAAGTCCGGGACAGGGGGCTATACGAGCAGTACTTC. This sequence encodes CTSSQVRDRGLYEQYF.

V is TRBV5-6 and J is TRBJ2-3; D perhaps matches TRBD2 (6 bases). The V and J ends lost 4 bases and 2 bases respectively, with 11 bases between them. Germline V gives CDR1 SGHDT, CDR2 YYEEEE. The CDR3 totals 14 residues. The CDR3 protein is CASSISGTTDTQYF. The DNA for the CDR3 is TGTGCCAGCAGCATTAGCGGAACCACAGATACGCAGTATTTT.

This chain links TRBV9 with TRBJ1-3, with D uncertain. CDR3 length: 15 residues. V lost 4 bases and J 0 bases, leaving 11 bases between the germline ends. Germline V gene lookup returns CDR1 SGDLS and CDR2 YYNGEE. CDR3 in DNA: TGTGCCAGCAGCCCTCAGTTGAGCTCTGGAAACACCATATATTTT. Translation gives CASSPQLSSGNTIYF.

Here the CDR3 reads CASSLEAKRESLAETQYF. CDR3 sequence (DNA): TGCGCCAGCAGCTTGGAGGCCAAGCGGGAAAGTTTAGCAGAGACCCAGTACTTC. The V gene is TRBV5-1, the J gene TRBJ2-5; 7 positions agree with TRBD2. Germline assignment: CDR1 SGHRS and CDR2 YFSETQ. V lost 0 bases to trimming and J lost 4 bases; unmatched junction nucleotides: 15. The CDR3 totals 18 residues.

Concerning this clone: Other DNA sequences in this specimen translate into the identical CDR3. The V and J genes are TRBV5-6 and TRBJ2-2; 7 bases are a match to TRBD2. The CDR3 spans 14 residues. The germline gives CDR1 SGHDT, CDR2 YYEEEE. Trimming at V came to 4 bases and at J to 4 bases, leaving 4 bases not matched to a gene. CDR3 region: CASSLRGGTGELFF. The DNA for the CDR3 is TGTGCCAGCAGCCTCCGCGGGGGCACCGGGGAGCTGTTTTTT. Together with reference TRBV5-6 and TRBJ2-2, the CDR3 gives the full variable domain: DAGVTQSPTHLIKTRGQQVTLRCSPKSGHDTVSWYQQALGQGPQFIFQYYEEEERQRGNFPDRFSGHQFPNYSSELNVNALLLGDSALYLCASSLRGGTGELFFGEGSRLTVL.

The V gene is TRBV19, the J gene TRBJ1-2; 7 bases map to TRBD1. The CDR3 is 13 residues long. The V segment lost 5 bases and the J segment 5 bases; nucleotides outside the gene matches: 5. CDR1 and CDR2 (germline): LNHDA, SQIVND (reference sequence). CDR3 in DNA: TGTGCCAGTAGTTCCGGGACAGTATATGGCTACACCTTC. Its protein product is CASSSGTVYGYTF.